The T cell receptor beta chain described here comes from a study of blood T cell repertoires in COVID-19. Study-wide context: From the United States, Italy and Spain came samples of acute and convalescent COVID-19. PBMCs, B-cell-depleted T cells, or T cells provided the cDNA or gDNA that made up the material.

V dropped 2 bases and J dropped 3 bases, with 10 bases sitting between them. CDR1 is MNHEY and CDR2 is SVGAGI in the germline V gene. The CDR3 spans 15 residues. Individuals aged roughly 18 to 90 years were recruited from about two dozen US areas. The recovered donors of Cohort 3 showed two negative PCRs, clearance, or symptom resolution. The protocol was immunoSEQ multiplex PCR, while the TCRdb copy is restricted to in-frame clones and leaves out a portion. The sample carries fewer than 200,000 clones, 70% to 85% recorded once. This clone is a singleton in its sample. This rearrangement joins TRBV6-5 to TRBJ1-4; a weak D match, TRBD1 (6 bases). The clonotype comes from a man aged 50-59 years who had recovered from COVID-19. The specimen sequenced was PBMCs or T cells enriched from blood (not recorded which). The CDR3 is CASSYGGQSNEKLFF. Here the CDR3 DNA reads TGTGCCAGCAGTTACGGAGGACAGTCTAATGAAAAACTGTTTTTT.